This TCR beta chain originates from a study of Ad26.COV2.S vaccination and SARS-CoV-2 variants (dated by TCRdb to about 2021). As for the study more broadly: The specificity and breadth of SARS-CoV-2-reactive T cell receptors after Ad26.COV2.S vaccination were assessed by TCRbeta repertoire sequencing. The TCR-sequenced set comprised approximately 32 samples: about 19 Ad26.COV2.S vaccine recipients, 5 placebo recipients and 8 SARS-CoV-2 convalescent individuals. Broad study findings and their caveats: Comparable non-spike TCR breadth was observed between vaccine and placebo recipients, consistent with only spike being contained in the vaccine. It was noted by the authors that total T cell responses may have been underestimated by the TCR breadth and depth analyses. Spike-specific TCR breadth was higher in Ad26.COV2.S recipients than in placebo recipients (P = 0.0014). After vaccination, spike-specific CD8+ and CD4+ T cell responses were reported to show substantial breadth.

The immunoSEQ Assay was used to sequence TCRbeta CDR3 regions. After extraction, genomic DNA underwent amplification by bias-controlled multiplex PCR, followed by high-throughput sequencing. In the authors' own workflow: To quantify the absolute abundance of every unique TCRbeta CDR3 region, sequences were collapsed and filtered. T cell fraction was estimated by normalization of TCRbeta template counts to usable DNA, with usable DNA being measured through amplification of reference genes present in all nucleated cells. Repertoire TCRs were annotated as SARS-CoV-2-specific when V gene, CDR3 amino acid sequence and J gene were exactly matched to a known reactive TCR set. The reference SARS-CoV-2 TCR set was obtained from MIRA and was filtered for enrichment in COVID-19-positive ImmuneCODE repertoires, whereby public or cross-reactive TCRs were removed. Drawing on the MIRA antigens, annotated TCRs were analysed further at the level of specific ORF or position within ORF. Breadth was defined as the number of annotated unique rearrangements divided by the total number of unique productive rearrangements, and depth was defined as the summed frequency of the annotated unique rearrangements. Group comparisons of TCR breadth used two-sided Wilcoxon rank-sum tests. TCRdb holds this immuneACCESS table with in-frame rearrangements only. Some clones are missing; in checked studies, unresolved V genes explain under half, and the rest has no known cause. The DNA was the basis for D and trimming; V, J and clone size are from that table. The sample data list some 180,000 clones, and around 90% of these were observed just once. 5% to 7% of the sample lies in the top ten.

In light of the paper, this sample's time point label describes: individuals recovered from natural SARS-CoV-2 infection. Remarks on this clone: Which antigen it targets is not known. Qualities for individual bases were not recorded, and no much larger clone is one base off.

At the junction V is shortened by 4 bases and J by 0 bases; bases outside the gene matches: 3. From the germline V gene (reference sequence), CDR1 is SEHNR and CDR2 is FQNEAQ. Spanning cysteine to phenylalanine, the CDR3 consists of 15 amino acids. The retained sequence is limited to the CDR3, 45 bases, with the frame set at the first base. Specimen: peripheral blood, collected after recovery from COVID-19. The V and J genes are TRBV7-9 and TRBJ1-3, with 7 bases aligning to TRBD1. The sequence derives from a human donor who had recovered from COVID-19. Read as DNA, the sequence is TGTGCCAGCAGCTGGGGACAGCACTCTGGAAACACCATATATTTT. The translation is CASSWGQHSGNTIYF.